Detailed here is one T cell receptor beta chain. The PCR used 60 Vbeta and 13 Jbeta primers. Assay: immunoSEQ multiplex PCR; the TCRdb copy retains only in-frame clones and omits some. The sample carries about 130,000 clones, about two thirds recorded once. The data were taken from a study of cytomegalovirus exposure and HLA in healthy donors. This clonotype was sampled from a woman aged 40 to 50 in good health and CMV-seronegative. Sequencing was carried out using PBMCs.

As DNA, the CDR3 is TGCGCCAGCAGCCAACCGACTAGAGGCTCCTACGAGCAGTACTTC. This translates into CASSQPTRGSYEQYF. The chain links TRBV4-1 to TRBJ2-7, with D perhaps matching TRBD2 (6 bases). V dropped 2 bases and J dropped 0 bases, with 11 bases sitting between them. Germline assignment: CDR1 MGHRA and CDR2 YSYEKL. This CDR3 has 15 amino acids.